The rows below give T cell receptor beta chains drawn from one sample of a study of T cell responses to AZD1222 COVID-19 vaccine. Here immunoSEQ multiplex PCR was the method, and the copy in TCRdb shows in-frame clones only, minus some. The sample has 100,000 or so clones, 88% seen once. The source was peripheral blood, collected on day 0 of AZD1222 vaccination. The receptors derive from an adult in good health. The CDR3 runs from the conserved cysteine through the conserved F or W. D genes are given only for firm matches. Clone size, where shown, is once, few, many, or a class for clones that have expanded.

>TRBJ2-3|TRBV7-2|.|.
CAGRDGGTSPFTDTQYF
TGTGCCGGTAGGGACGGCGGGACCAGCCCCTTCACAGATACGCAGTATTTT
>TRBJ2-3|TRBV9|.|.
CASSVAGAPFDTQYF
TGTGCCAGCAGCGTTGCCGGAGCCCCGTTCGATACGCAGTATTTT
>TRBJ2-2|TRBV27|.|TRBD2
CASSRAGTSANTGELFF
TGTGCCAGCAGTAGAGCCGGGACTAGCGCGAACACCGGGGAGCTGTTTTTT
>TRBJ2-2|TRBV14|.|.
CASSQVRLPGELFF
TGTGCCAGCAGCCAAGTCCGATTACCCGGGGAGCTGTTTTTT
>TRBJ2-1|TRBV10-3|.|TRBD2
CATKYSGRGNEQFF
TGTGCCACGAAATATAGCGGGAGAGGTAATGAGCAGTTCTTC
>TRBJ2-2|TRBV12-3/TRBV12-4|.|.
CASSRTGELFF
TGTGCCAGCAGTCGAACCGGGGAGCTGTTTTTT
>TRBJ2-5|TRBV30|few|TRBD2
CAWSVLGTGGGETQYF
TGTGCCTGGAGTGTACTGGGTACGGGAGGAGGAGAGACCCAGTACTTC
>TRBJ2-1|TRBV6-5|few|TRBD2
CAVGLAYNEQFF
TGTGCCGTAGGACTAGCGTACAATGAGCAGTTCTTC
>TRBJ2-2|TRBV7-3|.|.
CASSPREGNIGELFF
TGTGCCAGCAGCCCCCGAGAAGGAAATATCGGGGAGCTGTTTTTT
>TRBJ2-3|TRBV7-2|.|TRBD2
CASSLRSLAGGGTDTQYF
TGTGCCAGCAGCTTACGGAGCCTAGCGGGAGGGGGCACAGATACGCAGTATTTT
>TRBJ2-1|TRBV11-3|.|TRBD1
CASSPRDRWNEQFF
TGTGCCAGCAGCCCCCGGGACAGGTGGAATGAGCAGTTCTTC
>TRBJ1-1|TRBV28|.|.
CASSLRVGSTEAFF
TGTGCCAGCAGTTTGAGGGTTGGGAGCACTGAAGCTTTCTTT
>TRBJ1-2|TRBV7-8|.|TRBD1
CASSTQTGSYGYTF
TGTGCCAGCAGCACCCAGACAGGGTCCTATGGCTACACCTTC
>TRBJ1-1|TRBV14|few|.
CASSQGGVEAFF
TGTGCCAGCAGCCAAGGGGGGGTTGAAGCTTTCTTT
>TRBJ2-5|TRBV5-1|few|TRBD1
CASSYQGAEETQYF
TGCGCCAGCAGCTATCAGGGGGCAGAAGAGACCCAGTACTTC
>TRBJ2-6|TRBV7-9|once|.
CASSPGLYSGANVLTF
TGTGCCAGCAGCCCCGGACTCTATTCTGGGGCCAACGTCCTGACTTTC
>TRBJ2-5|TRBV19|.|.
CASSPNVEETQYF
TGTGCCAGTAGTCCGAACGTAGAAGAGACCCAGTACTTC
>TRBJ1-5|TRBV7-2|.|.
CASSPGDSNQPQHF
TGTGCCAGCAGCCCAGGGGATAGCAATCAGCCCCAGCATTTT
>TRBJ2-1|TRBV9|.|TRBD2
CASSPYRSSGRAGHEQFF
TGTGCCAGCAGCCCCTATAGGTCTAGCGGGAGGGCAGGCCATGAGCAGTTCTTC
>TRBJ2-3|TRBV7-2|.|.
CASSSTAQVRTDTQYF
TGTGCCAGCAGCTCTACTGCACAGGTTCGGACAGATACGCAGTATTTT
>TRBJ2-3|TRBV6-1|.|.
CASSDTGPYTDTQYF
TGTGCCAGCAGTGACACAGGACCCTACACAGATACGCAGTATTTT
>TRBJ2-1|TRBV6-6|.|.
CASSSDYNNEQFF
TGTGCCAGCAGTTCAGACTACAACAATGAGCAGTTCTTC
>TRBJ1-4|TRBV28|.|TRBD1
CASRQIPGQGIVF
TGTGCCAGCAGACAAATTCCGGGACAGGGTATAGTATTT
>TRBJ1-1|TRBV7-2|.|.
CASSLDNRNTEAFF
TGTGCCAGCAGCTTAGACAATAGAAACACTGAAGCTTTCTTT
>TRBJ2-1|TRBV11-2|few|.
CASSLVGSSYNEQFF
TGTGCCAGCAGCTTAGTTGGAAGCTCCTACAATGAGCAGTTCTTC
>TRBJ2-6|TRBV29-1|.|.
CSVRKSSGANVLTF
TGCAGCGTTCGGAAGAGCTCTGGGGCCAACGTCCTGACTTTC
>TRBJ2-5|TRBV7-2|.|.
CASSALPGAQETQYF
TGTGCCAGCAGCGCCCTCCCGGGGGCCCAAGAGACCCAGTACTTC
>TRBJ1-5|TRBV19|.|.
CASMGGRGQPQHF
TGTGCCAGTATGGGGGGTCGGGGGCAGCCCCAGCATTTT
>TRBJ1-2|TRBV18|once|TRBD1
CASSPRTGNNYGYTF
TGTGCCAGCTCACCGCGGACAGGGAATAACTATGGCTACACCTTC
>TRBJ2-7|TRBV28|.|.
CASPQGGRKVYSYEQYF
TGTGCCAGCCCCCAGGGGGGCCGAAAAGTTTACTCCTACGAGCAGTACTTC
>TRBJ2-6|TRBV23-1|.|.
CASSQSADWWVNVLTF
TGCGCCAGCAGTCAATCCGCGGATTGGTGGGTCAACGTCCTGACTTTC